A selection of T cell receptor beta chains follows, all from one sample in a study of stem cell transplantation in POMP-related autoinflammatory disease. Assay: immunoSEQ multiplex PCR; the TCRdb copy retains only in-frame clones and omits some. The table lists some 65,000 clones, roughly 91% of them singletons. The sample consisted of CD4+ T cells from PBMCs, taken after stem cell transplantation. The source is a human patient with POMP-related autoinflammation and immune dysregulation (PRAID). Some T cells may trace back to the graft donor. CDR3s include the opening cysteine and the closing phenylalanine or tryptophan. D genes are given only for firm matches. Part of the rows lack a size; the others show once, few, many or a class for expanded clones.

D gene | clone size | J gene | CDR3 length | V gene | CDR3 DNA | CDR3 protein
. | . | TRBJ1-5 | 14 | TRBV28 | TGTGCCAGCAGTTTTGGGGGGGTCAATCAGCCCCAGCATTTT | CASSFGGVNQPQHF
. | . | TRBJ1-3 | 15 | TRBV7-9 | TGTGCCAGCAGCTCATCGTGGACTTCTGGAAACACCATATATTTT | CASSSSWTSGNTIYF
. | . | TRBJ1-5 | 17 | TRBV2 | TGTGCCAGCAGTGAATCAGATTTTCCGTATAGCAATCAGCCCCAGCATTTT | CASSESDFPYSNQPQHF
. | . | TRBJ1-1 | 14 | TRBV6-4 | TGTGCCAGCAGATTAGACCATCTTGTAGCTGAAGCTTTCTTT | CASRLDHLVAEAFF
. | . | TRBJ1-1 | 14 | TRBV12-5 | TGTGCTAGTGGTTTGGGACAGAGGAACACTGAAGCTTTCTTT | CASGLGQRNTEAFF
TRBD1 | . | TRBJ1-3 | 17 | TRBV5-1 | TGCGCCAGCAGCCTGGAGGGACAGGCTAACTCTGGAAACACCATATATTTT | CASSLEGQANSGNTIYF
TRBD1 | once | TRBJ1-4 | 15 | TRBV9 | TGTGCCAGCAGCGGAGGGGCAGGGGGACACGAAAAACTGTTTTTT | CASSGGAGGHEKLFF
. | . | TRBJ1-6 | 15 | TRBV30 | TGTGCCTGGAGTGTACTCGCGGGCGCCAATTCACCCCTCCACTTT | CAWSVLAGANSPLHF
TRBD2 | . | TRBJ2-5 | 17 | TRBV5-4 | TGTGCCAGCAGCTTGCGGACTAGTTTGGGCCTCCAAGAGACCCAGTACTTC | CASSLRTSLGLQETQYF
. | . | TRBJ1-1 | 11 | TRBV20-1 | TGCAGTGCTAGAGATTCAGTTGAAGCTTTCTTT | CSARDSVEAFF
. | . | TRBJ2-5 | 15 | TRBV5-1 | TGCGCCAGCAGCTTGGAGCAGGGGGGTCTTGGGACCCAGTACTTC | CASSLEQGGLGTQYF
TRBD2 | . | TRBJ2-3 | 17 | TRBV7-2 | TGTGCCAGCAGCTTAGTAGGCGGGAGGGCCCTCGGTGATACGCAGTATTTT | CASSLVGGRALGDTQYF
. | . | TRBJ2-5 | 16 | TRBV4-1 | TGCGCCAGCAGCCAGACCATTGGACTGCAACAAGAGACCCAGTACTTC | CASSQTIGLQQETQYF
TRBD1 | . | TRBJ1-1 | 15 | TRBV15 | TGTGCCACCAGCCCAGATCCACAGGGGGCGATGGGAGCTTTCTTT | CATSPDPQGAMGAFF
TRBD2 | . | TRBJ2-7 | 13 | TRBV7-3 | TGTGCCAGCAGCTCACAGACTAGCGACGAGCAGTACTTC | CASSSQTSDEQYF
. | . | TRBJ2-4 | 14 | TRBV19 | TGTGCCAGTAGGGACTTTGGGTACCCAAACATTCAGTACTTC | CASRDFGYPNIQYF
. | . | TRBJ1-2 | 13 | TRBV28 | TGTGCCAGCAGTTTCGGTCCTAACTATGGCTACACCTTC | CASSFGPNYGYTF
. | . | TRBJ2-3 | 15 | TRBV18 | TGTGCCAGCTCCCACGGGCAGGGGAGCACAGATACGCAGTATTTT | CASSHGQGSTDTQYF
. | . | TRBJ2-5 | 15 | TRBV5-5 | TGTGCCAGCAGCTTGGAGGGGGGTCAGAAGGAGACCCAGTACTTC | CASSLEGGQKETQYF
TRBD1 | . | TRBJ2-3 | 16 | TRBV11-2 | TGTGCCAGCAGCTTTTCAGGGGGCGCCCGCACAGATACGCAGTATTTT | CASSFSGGARTDTQYF
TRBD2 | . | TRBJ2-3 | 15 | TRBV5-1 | TGCGCCAGCGGAATTAGCGGGGGCGGCACAGATACGCAGTATTTT | CASGISGGGTDTQYF
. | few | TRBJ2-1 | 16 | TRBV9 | TGTGCCAGCAGCACGCTTTCTGGGGTGGGCGACAATGAGCAGTTCTTC | CASSTLSGVGDNEQFF
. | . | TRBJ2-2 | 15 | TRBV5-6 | TGTGCCAGCACGCGAGGGTCAGCGAACACCGGGGAGCTGTTTTTT | CASTRGSANTGELFF
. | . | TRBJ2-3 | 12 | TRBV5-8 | TGTGCCAGCAGAGGTGGGTCAGATACGCAGTATTTT | CASRGGSDTQYF
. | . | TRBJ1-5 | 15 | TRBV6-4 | TGTGCCAGCAGGGAAAAATCCGGGGGCAATCAGCCCCAGCATTTT | CASREKSGGNQPQHF
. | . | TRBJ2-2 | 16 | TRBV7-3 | TGTGCCAGCAGCTTATATAGTACAGGGAACACCGGGGAGCTGTTTTTT | CASSLYSTGNTGELFF